The next 29 T cell receptor beta chains were all read from a single sample in a study of blood T cells in healthy people across ages. A second PCR of about 6 to 11 cycles used a sample-barcoded 5' primer and a J-beta primer mix. Each CDR3 protein is one row after TCRdb ran MiXCR on the 5' RACE reads. The table records around 800,000 distinct CDR3 sequences, around 45% of them present only once. Source material: blood. The receptors originated from a man older than 75 in good health.

The chain carries TRBV10-3 and TRBJ2-5; possible D gene TRBD1, 6 bases. V lost 0 bases and J lost 11, with 22 bases in between. CDR3 length: 16 amino acids. Germline V CDR1 and CDR2: ENHRY, SYGVKD. CDR3 nucleotide sequence: TGTGCCATCAGTGAGTCGTACAGGGACCTTAACTCTGAGCAGTACTTC. It specifies CAISESYRDLNSEQYF.

This clonotype was recorded only once. One base away lies a much larger clone, so this may be a sequencing read error. This sequence joins TRBV6-2 or TRBV6-3 and TRBJ2-1, with D perhaps TRBD1 or TRBD2 (5 bases each). The V and J ends lost 5 bases and 10 bases respectively, with 24 bases between them. Germline CDR1 and CDR2: MNHEY and SVGEGT. The CDR3 covers 16 residues. DNA of the CDR3: TGTGCCAGCAGTGGGAAAACTCGGGACGGGTCCTACGAGCAGTTCTTC. It encodes CASSGKTRDGSYEQFF.

The V gene is TRBV28, the J gene TRBJ1-5, with TRBD1 as a possible D gene (5 bases). There are 15 residues in the CDR3. The germline gives CDR1 MDHEN, CDR2 SYDVKM. Deletions cut 3 bases from V and 0 bases from J, with 9 bases between. CDR3 DNA sequence: TGTGCCAGCAGTTTCATCGGACATAGCAATCAGCCCCAGCATTTT. It specifies CASSFIGHSNQPQHF.

The CDR3 nucleotides are TGTGCCAGCAGCTTGGGGGGGACTGAGTACTTC. It yields the protein CASSLGGTEYF. The chain carries TRBV5-4 and TRBJ2-7; weak D call: TRBD2 (6 bases). Per the germline V gene, CDR1 is SGHNT and CDR2 is YYREEE (reference sequence). The V end lost 0 bases, the J end lost 11 bases, and 9 bases lay between the germline ends. The CDR3 sequence is 11 residues long.

This clonotype showed up just a few times. CDR3 DNA sequence: TGTGCCAGCAGCTTAGCCGGGACCACCTACAATGAGCAGTTCTTC. Encoded protein: CASSLAGTTYNEQFF. The V gene is TRBV7-2, the J gene TRBJ2-1; the D call may be TRBD1 or TRBD2 (5 bases each). CDR3 length equals 15 residues. Germline V lookup: CDR1 SGHTA, CDR2 FQGNSA. Trimming shortened V by 0 bases and J by 2 bases, and 8 bases separated the two germline ends.

On this clonotype itself: Germline and junction disagree at one end, which may indicate a read error. The genes are TRBV6-5 and TRBJ2-3; D assignment may be TRBD1 or TRBD2 (6 bases each). CDR1 is MNHEY, CDR2 SVGAGI, per germline. This CDR3 contains 16 residues. The CDR3 nucleotides read TGTTCCAGCAGTTACCCCGGGGGCTTAGAGACAGATACGCAGTATTTT. This encodes CSSSYPGGLETDTQYF.

This clonotype was counted a single time. The genes are TRBV5-1 and TRBJ2-3; 10 bases map to TRBD2. J was trimmed by 1 base and V by 5 bases; bases with no gene match: 13. The V gene's germline CDR1 is SGHRS and CDR2 YFSETQ. The CDR3 loop spans 18 amino acids. The CDR3 coding sequence is TGCGCCAGCAGACCAGGTTTGCTAGCGGGAGCGGGCACAGATACGCAGTATTTT. Its protein product is CASRPGLLAGAGTDTQYF.

The chain recombines TRBV7-2 with TRBJ2-1; TRBD2 aligns across 8 bases. The CDR3 extends over 16 amino acids. V gave up 3 bases and J gave up 9 bases; unmatched junction bases: 13. Germline CDR1 and CDR2: SGHTA and FQGNSA. The CDR3 reads CASSFPPGLESGEQFF. CDR3 DNA sequence: TGTGCCAGCAGCTTCCCACCGGGACTAGAATCGGGTGAGCAGTTCTTC.

This clonotype was observed a handful of times. The J gene is TRBJ2-5, the V gene TRBV7-2; unclear D gene. Germline CDR1 SGHTA, CDR2 FQGNSA. V was pared by 2 bases and J by 1 base, with 11 bases between. The CDR3 loop spans 15 amino acids. CDR3 in DNA: TGTGCCAGCAGCTTAAATCCGGGCGCCCAAGAGACCCAGTACTTC. Its translation: CASSLNPGAQETQYF.

As regards this clonotype: A clone one base away is much larger, so this may be a read error. The rearrangement joins TRBV29-1 to TRBJ2-3, with a tentative D call TRBD1 (5 bases). The CDR3 is 15 residues long. The germline CDR1 and CDR2 sequences are SQVTM and ANQGSEA. CDR3: CGVEGGQGSTDTQYF. The CDR3 nucleotides read TGCGGCGTTGAAGGTGGCCAGGGAAGCACAGATACGCAGTATTTT.

This sequence joins TRBV20-1 and TRBJ2-3; either TRBD1 or TRBD2 may supply D (5 bases each). The CDR3 has 15 amino acids. The germline V and J ends were trimmed by 5 bases and 2 bases, with 17 bases remaining between them. Germline assignment: CDR1 DFQATT and CDR2 SNEGSKA (reference sequence). CDR3 sequence reads: CSASESGAVTDTQYF. The CDR3 DNA is TGCAGTGCTTCCGAGTCCGGGGCTGTCACAGATACGCAGTATTTT.

The V gene is TRBV6-2 or TRBV6-3, the J gene TRBJ2-7; D is perhaps TRBD1 (6 bases). The tail of the sequence fits TRBJ2-5 better, so the J call may be wrong. The germline CDR1 and CDR2 sequences are MNHEY and SVGEGT. CDR3 length equals 15 residues. The CDR3 spells CASTRTVEGQETQYF. The DNA for the CDR3 is TGTGCCAGCACCCGGACAGTTGAGGGGCAAGAGACCCAGTACTTC.

The chain couples TRBV29-1 to TRBJ2-5, with 9 positions matching TRBD2. The J call may be faulty, since TRBJ2-7 better matches the DNA end. Per germline, CDR1 SQVTM and CDR2 ANQGSEA. CDR3 length: 13 amino acids. CDR3 nucleotide sequence: TGCAGCGGCCGGGGTAGCGGGAGATACGAGCAGTACTTC. It specifies CSGRGSGRYEQYF.

V usage is TRBV10-3 and J usage is TRBJ2-5, with D possibly called TRBD1 or TRBD2 (7 bases each). This CDR3 region has 14 residues. Trimming took 6 bases from V and 5 from J, leaving 16 bases between them. Germline CDR1 ENHRY, CDR2 SYGVKD. The CDR3 DNA reads as TGTGCCATCAGGGAGACAGGGCGGGGGGAGACCCAGTACTTC. Amino acid sequence: CAIRETGRGETQYF.

The chain is built from TRBV21-1 and TRBJ2-4; the table's D call of TRBD1 was not tested on the DNA. The J call may be incorrect, as the DNA end agrees better with TRBJ2-5. TRBV21-1 represents a pseudogene. This CDR3 comprises 15 residues. In DNA, the CDR3 is TGTGCCAGCACCCACCTCACCGGGACAGGGAAGACCCAGTACTTC. It translates to CASTHLTGTGKTQYF.

This chain links TRBV5-1 with TRBJ2-7; 9 bases align to TRBD2. Germline V gene sequence: CDR1 SGHRS, CDR2 YFSETQ. J gave up 7 bases and V 0 bases, and 11 bases lay outside the gene matches. The CDR3 extends over 16 amino acids. The CDR3 here is CASSLDSGSLLREQYF. The CDR3 nucleotides are TGCGCCAGCAGCTTGGATAGCGGGAGTCTTCTGAGGGAGCAGTACTTC.

In regard to this clonotype: A much bigger clone sits one base away, suggesting this may be a read error. The rearrangement joins TRBV28 to TRBJ1-5; tentatively, D is TRBD1 (5 bases). V dropped 4 bases and J dropped 5 bases, with 15 bases sitting between them. This CDR3 has 15 amino acids. The germline V gene has CDR1 MDHEN and CDR2 SYDVKM. The chain's CDR3 is CASSSPEGRDQPQHF. CDR3 DNA sequence: TGTGCCAGCAGTTCCCCGGAGGGACGGGATCAGCCCCAGCATTTT.

The chain links TRBV4-2 to TRBJ2-1; TRBD2 agrees at 8 bases. The V and J ends lost 4 bases and 4 bases, in that order; junction bases with no gene match: 9. Germline loops: CDR1 LGHNA, CDR2 YNFKEQ. This CDR3 region has 16 residues. The DNA of the CDR3 is TGTGCCAGCAGCCGCGGTGCTGCGGGGGGATACAATGAGCAGTTCTTC. Translating it yields CASSRGAAGGYNEQFF.

This clonotype has more than one count but fewer than ten. The chain carries TRBV6-1 and TRBJ1-5; no clear D. The CDR3 covers 14 residues. Germline-derived CDR1 and CDR2 are MNHNS and SASEGT. The V end lost 3 bases, the J end lost 7 bases, and 13 bases lay between the germline ends. Here the CDR3 DNA reads TGTGCCAGCAGTGACGCGGGAGGATCCCAGCCCCAGCATTTT. Its protein product is CASSDAGGSQPQHF.

This chain connects TRBV27 to TRBJ2-1, with TRBD2 as a possible D gene (5 bases). This CDR3 has 13 residues. Per the germline V gene, CDR1 is MNHEY and CDR2 is SMNVEV (reference sequence). V lost 3 bases and J lost 9, with 12 bases in between. The CDR3 here is CASSFGLAGEQFF. CDR3 sequence (DNA): TGTGCCAGCAGTTTCGGACTGGCGGGTGAGCAGTTCTTC.

This clonotype was seen a few times. The chain is built from TRBV12-3 or TRBV12-4 and TRBJ1-1, with D unclear. Trimming removed 8 bases from V and 0 bases from J, with 10 bases in between. The CDR3 spans 13 residues. The DNA for the CDR3 is TGTGCCAGCCATGGACGGATGAACACTGAAGCTTTCTTT. Its translation is CASHGRMNTEAFF.

The V and J genes are TRBV3-1 and TRBJ2-5, with 8 bases fitting TRBD2. Near its end, the DNA agrees better with TRBJ2-7, so the J call may be wrong. The CDR3 contains 15 residues. Germline assignment: CDR1 LGHDT and CDR2 YNNKEL (reference sequence). The chain's CDR3 is CASSQELGTRNEQYF. The CDR3 DNA reads TGTGCCAGCAGCCAAGAGTTAGGGACTAGAAACGAGCAGTACTTC.

To note about this clonotype: The junction does not match germline at one end; this may be a read error. The V call is TRBV7-6, the J call TRBJ2-5; perhaps TRBD2 as D (5 bases). The CDR3 consists of 12 residues. In germline, CDR1 is SGHVS, CDR2 FNYEAQ. The CDR3 coding sequence is TGTGCCAGCATCTTATTCGGAGGAGAGCAGTACTTC. Its translation is CASILFGGEQYF.

The chain links TRBV20-1 to TRBJ2-1; 8 nucleotides align to TRBD2. The CDR3 sequence is 15 residues long. Germline V lookup: CDR1 DFQATT, CDR2 SNEGSKA (reference sequence). V was pared by 4 bases and J by 8 bases, with 13 bases of the junction left unmatched. DNA for the CDR3: TGCAGTGCTATCACCGGGACTAGTAGTTCGTATGAGCAGTTCTTC. This translates into CSAITGTSSSYEQFF.

This clonotype was counted between two and nine times. The genes are TRBV24-1 and TRBJ2-5; 9 nucleotides align to TRBD1. The CDR3 totals 15 residues. Trimming took 2 bases from V and 3 from J; bases not matched to a gene: 3. In germline, CDR1 is KGHDR, CDR2 SFDVKD. Here the CDR3 DNA reads TGTGCCACCAGTGATTCCGGACAGGGGAAAGAGACCCAGTACTTC. Translation: CATSDSGQGKETQYF.

This sequence joins TRBV6-5 and TRBJ2-1, with TRBD2 matching 8 bases. V shed 6 bases, J shed 5 bases, and the junction held 9 bases outside the gene matches. Per germline, CDR1 MNHEY and CDR2 SVGAGI. The CDR3 spans 15 residues. The CDR3 DNA follows: TGTGCCAGCAGAACCGCGGGAGCGGGGGACAATGAGCAGTTCTTC. This translates into CASRTAGAGDNEQFF.

This clonotype was detected a few times. The rearrangement joins TRBV12-3 or TRBV12-4 to TRBJ2-1; 8 nucleotides align to TRBD1. CDR3 length: 13 residues. After removal of 5 bases from V and 15 bases from J, the junction contained 12 bases not matched to a gene. The CDR3 reads CASSGQGPWVLFF. The CDR3 DNA reads as TGTGCCAGCAGTGGACAGGGACCCTGGGTACTGTTCTTC.

This clonotype showed up just a few times. The chain recombines TRBV11-1 with TRBJ2-1, with 10 bases fitting TRBD2. The CDR3 extends over 20 amino acids. Germline lookup yields CDR1 SGHAT and CDR2 FQDESV (reference sequence). V gave up 3 bases and J gave up 7 bases; unmatched junction bases: 21. The CDR3 is CASSFSSGRVNAFRDNEQFF. The CDR3 DNA reads as TGTGCCAGCAGCTTTTCTAGCGGGAGAGTAAATGCCTTCCGGGATAATGAGCAGTTCTTC.

In regard to this clonotype: This may come from a read error, since a much larger clone is one base off. In DNA form, the CDR3 reads TGCAGTTACTGGGACAGCACAATCTACGAGCAGTACTTC. Its protein is CSYWDSTIYEQYF. The V and J genes are TRBV20-1 and TRBJ2-4, with 7 bases fitting TRBD1. TRBJ2-7 matches the DNA end more closely, so the J call is doubtful. CDR3 size: 13 residues. Germline lookup yields CDR1 DFQATT and CDR2 SNEGSKA (reference sequence).